This entry lists 19 T cell receptor beta chains sequenced from one sample in a study of blood T cells in healthy people across ages. Sample-barcoded 5' priming and a J-beta primer mix drove a second PCR of about 7 to 11 cycles. TCRdb passed the 5' RACE reads through MiXCR, listing each CDR3 protein once. The top ten hold roughly 20% of the sample, which has approximately 850,000 distinct CDR3 sequences, roughly 64% seen once. Input material: blood. The receptors shown here come from a man between 25 and 39 years old in good health.

This chain uses TRBV12-3 or TRBV12-4 with TRBJ1-2; D gene unclear. The CDR3 is 12 amino acids. The V end was cut by 3 bases, the J end by 8 bases, with 10 bases between. CDR3 loop: CASSFAGDGYTF. The DNA of the CDR3 is TGTGCCAGCAGTTTTGCGGGAGACGGCTACACCTTC.

The chain employs TRBV27 and TRBJ1-2; 8 bases match TRBD1. The CDR3 extends over 14 amino acids. V lost 5 bases, J lost 7 bases, and 9 bases stayed unmatched. Germline V gene lookup returns CDR1 MNHEY and CDR2 SMNVEV (reference sequence). The CDR3 is CASSPTAQGGGYTF. The CDR3 bases are TGTGCCAGCAGTCCTACCGCACAGGGGGGTGGCTACACCTTC.

The table lists this clonotype with a few counts. The J gene is TRBJ2-3, the V gene TRBV5-1; TRBD1 matches 8 bases. CDR1 is SGHRS, CDR2 YFSETQ, per germline. This CDR3 comprises 15 residues. The ends lost 4 bases at V and 6 bases at J; junction bases unmatched: 10. CDR3 coding DNA: TGCGCCAGCAGCCATGGACAGGGCCTCTGGGATACGCAGTATTTT. It translates to CASSHGQGLWDTQYF. The full variable domain, in which reference TRBV5-1 and TRBJ2-3 provide the parts outside the CDR3, is KAGVTQTPRYLIKTRGQQVTLSCSPISGHRSVSWYQQTPGQGLQFLFEYFSETQRNKGNFPGRFSGRQFSNSRSEMNVSTLELGDSALYLCASSHGQGLWDTQYFGPGTRLTVL.

This clonotype has only a few counts. The chain combines TRBV7-9 with TRBJ1-2, with TRBD1 matching 7 bases. The CDR3 has 17 amino acids. From germline, CDR1 is SEHNR and CDR2 FQNEAQ (reference sequence). V shed 5 bases and J 4 bases; nucleotides not matched to a gene: 16. The CDR3 DNA reads as TGTGCCAGCAGCCGGCGGGACAGCCCACTCGCCATCTATGGCTACACCTTC. Translating it yields CASSRRDSPLAIYGYTF.

This chain joins TRBV29-1 and TRBJ1-2; D unclear. The CDR3 is made up of 11 amino acids. Germline V gene lookup returns CDR1 SQVTM and CDR2 ANQGSEA. Trimming took off 6 bases at V and 4 bases at J, with 9 bases between the two ends. The CDR3 DNA is TGCAGCGTCACTACAGCCTATGGCTACACCTTC. Protein sequence: CSVTTAYGYTF.

The J gene is TRBJ2-5, the V gene TRBV15; TRBD1 is a possible D gene (5 bases). Trimming took off 0 bases at V and 8 bases at J, with 22 bases between the two ends. Germline V gene sequence: CDR1 LNHNV, CDR2 YYDKDF (reference sequence). The CDR3 consists of 17 residues. CDR3 protein: CATSREPLQDLKGTQYF. CDR3 bases: TGTGCCACCAGCAGAGAACCCTTACAGGACCTGAAAGGTACCCAGTACTTC.

For the CDR3, the DNA is TGTGCCAGCAGCAATGACAGAGATTGGGCGACCCAGTACTTC. Translation: CASSNDRDWATQYF. The chain recombines TRBV7-9 with TRBJ2-5, with a possible D match to TRBD1 (5 bases). Per germline, CDR1 SEHNR and CDR2 FQNEAQ (reference sequence). V was pared by 5 bases and J by 7 bases, with 17 bases between. This CDR3 has 14 amino acids.

The J gene is TRBJ1-6, the V gene TRBV9; D perhaps matches TRBD1 (6 bases). Germline loops: CDR1 SGDLS, CDR2 YYNGEE. The CDR3 extends over 14 amino acids. V was pared by 5 bases and J by 6 bases, with 12 bases between. The CDR3 bases are TGTGCCAGCAGTACCGACAGGACTAATTCACCCCTCCACTTT. Protein sequence: CASSTDRTNSPLHF.

This chain connects TRBV7-8 to TRBJ2-1; 10 bases are shared with TRBD2. The germline V gene encodes CDR1 SGHVS and CDR2 FQNEAQ. After removal of 5 bases from V and 3 bases from J, the junction contained 4 bases not matched to a gene. The CDR3 spans 15 residues. The CDR3, as DNA: TGTGCCAGCAGCCGGACTAGCGGACACTACAATGAGCAGTTCTTC. Amino acid sequence: CASSRTSGHYNEQFF. Combining the CDR3 with reference TRBV7-8 and TRBJ2-1 gives the whole variable domain GAGVSQSPRYKVAKRGQDVALRCDPISGHVSLFWYQQALGQGPEFLTYFQNEAQLDKSGLPSDRFFAERPEGSVSTLKIQRTQQEDSAVYLCASSRTSGHYNEQFFGPGTRLTVL.

The rearrangement joins TRBV5-1 to TRBJ2-7; D is unresolved. Germline CDR1 is SGHRS and CDR2 is YFSETQ. This CDR3 is built from 14 residues. V lost 2 bases and J lost 2, with 11 bases in between. The CDR3 sequence is CASSLGILPYEQYF. CDR3 nucleotides: TGCGCCAGCAGCTTAGGGATTTTGCCCTACGAGCAGTACTTC.

This chain joins TRBV29-1 and TRBJ2-3; 9 nucleotides line up with TRBD2. CDR3 length equals 16 residues. The V segment lost 4 bases and the J segment 2 bases; nucleotides outside the gene matches: 10. Germline CDR1 SQVTM, CDR2 ANQGSEA. CDR3 sequence: CSVGRGAGGTTDTQYF. CDR3 sequence (DNA): TGCAGCGTTGGGCGAGGGGCGGGAGGGACCACAGATACGCAGTATTTT.

This clonotype was observed a few times. The genes are TRBV12-3 or TRBV12-4 and TRBJ2-3; D unclear. V lost 7 bases and J lost 0, with 8 bases in between. CDR3 size: 13 residues. As DNA, the CDR3 is TGTGCCAGCACCCGGCGGAGCACAGATACGCAGTATTTT. It encodes CASTRRSTDTQYF.

The rearrangement joins TRBV6-5 to TRBJ1-5; 9 bases map to TRBD1. CDR3 length: 15 amino acids. Germline V lookup: CDR1 MNHEY, CDR2 SVGAGI. Trimming removed 4 bases from V and 3 bases from J; junction bases left unmatched: 4. CDR3 sequence: CASSSRTGVNQPQHF. CDR3 bases: TGTGCCAGCAGTTCGCGGACAGGGGTCAATCAGCCCCAGCATTTT.

The chain links TRBV7-9 to TRBJ2-5; D gene unclear. The DNA end favors TRBJ2-7, so the J call may be wrong. The CDR3 length is 14 residues. Germline V gene sequence: CDR1 SEHNR, CDR2 FQNEAQ (reference sequence). CDR3 sequence (DNA): TGTGCCAGCAGCTTGGAACGGGCATTCGACGAGCAGTACTTC. Its protein is CASSLERAFDEQYF.

The chain carries TRBV6-2 or TRBV6-3 and TRBJ1-2, with D perhaps TRBD1 (6 bases). The germline CDR1 and CDR2 sequences are MNHEY and SVGEGT. V was cut by 7 bases and J by 4 bases, with 31 bases left in between. There are 19 residues in the CDR3. CDR3 sequence: CASTSNPGDPTTTRYGYTF. Written as DNA, the CDR3 is TGTGCCAGCACCTCCAATCCAGGGGACCCCACGACGACTCGCTATGGCTACACCTTC.

The rearrangement links TRBV29-1 to TRBJ2-6; D is perhaps TRBD1 (5 bases). This CDR3 contains 15 residues. CDR1 SQVTM and CDR2 ANQGSEA come from the germline V gene. Trimming took 2 bases from V and 1 from J, leaving 9 bases between them. Written as DNA, the CDR3 is TGCAGCGTTGAAAGGGGATCGTCTGGGGCCAACGTCCTGACTTTC. Translated, it gives CSVERGSSGANVLTF.

The chain uses TRBV10-3 and TRBJ1-2, with unresolved D. Germline lookup yields CDR1 ENHRY and CDR2 SYGVKD. The CDR3 is made up of 13 amino acids. Trimming pared 11 bases from V and 3 bases from J, leaving 16 bases between. The CDR3 here is CAAYQEDYYGYTF. Written as DNA, the CDR3 is TGTGCCGCATACCAGGAGGACTACTATGGCTACACCTTC.

The rearrangement joins TRBV3-1 to TRBJ2-3, with D possibly matching TRBD2 (5 bases). The germline V and J ends were trimmed by 3 bases and 3 bases, with 13 bases remaining between them. Germline CDR1 and CDR2: LGHDT and YNNKEL (reference sequence). The CDR3 has 15 amino acids. This chain's CDR3 is CASSQDFLLTDTQYF. The CDR3 bases are TGTGCCAGCAGCCAGGACTTCCTCCTAACAGATACGCAGTATTTT.

The CDR3 here is CSVASLRETQYF. The CDR3 DNA follows: TGCAGCGTTGCCTCTCTCAGGGAGACCCAGTACTTC. The chain is built from TRBV29-1 and TRBJ2-5; D gene ambiguous. The CDR3 has 12 amino acids. Trimming removed 4 bases at V and 5 bases at J, with 11 bases between. CDR1 is SQVTM and CDR2 is ANQGSEA in the germline V gene.